The rows below give T cell receptor beta chains drawn from one sample of a study of shared clonotypes between healthy human individuals. This table comes from immunoSEQ multiplex PCR, and its TCRdb copy is limited to in-frame clones, with some not included. This repertoire shows hundreds of thousands of clones, around 67% found once; its top ten account for over 1.5%. Input material: memory CD4+ T cells sorted from blood. The receptors shown here come from a woman aged 25 to 39 in good health. The CDR3 runs from the conserved cysteine through the conserved F or W. The D gene is left open where the match is weak. Clone sizes are given selectively: once, few, many, or a class where the clone is expanded.

CDR3,DNA,V,D,J,size
CASSPGTAPTYEQYF,TGTGCCAGCAGTCCTGGGACAGCCCCCACCTACGAGCAGTACTTC,TRBV27,TRBD1,TRBJ2-7,NA
CASSLDRGEAFF,TGTGCCAGCAGCTTAGACAGGGGTGAAGCTTTCTTT,TRBV11-2,NA,TRBJ1-1,few
CASTRNEKLFF,TGTGCCAGTACGCGGAACGAAAAACTGTTTTTT,TRBV19,NA,TRBJ1-4,NA
CASSFRGRGRDEQYF,TGTGCCAGCAGTTTCCGGGGGAGGGGGCGCGACGAGCAGTACTTC,TRBV28,NA,TRBJ2-7,few
CASSLGRTSGTDTQYF,TGTGCCAGCAGCTTAGGTCGGACTAGCGGTACAGATACGCAGTATTTT,TRBV7-7,TRBD2,TRBJ2-3,NA
CASSDSSSGTFETQYF,TGTGCCAGCAGTGACTCGTCTAGCGGGACATTCGAGACGCAGTATTTT,TRBV6-4,TRBD2,TRBJ2-3,few
CASSVSSNQPQHF,TGTGCCAGTTCTGTGTCCAGCAATCAGCCCCAGCATTTT,TRBV19,NA,TRBJ1-5,NA
CASSPQGNQPQHF,TGTGCCAGTAGCCCACAGGGAAATCAGCCCCAGCATTTT,TRBV19,NA,TRBJ1-5,NA
CASIPAGLSYEQYF,TGTGCCAGCATCCCAGCGGGTCTCTCCTACGAGCAGTACTTC,TRBV28,NA,TRBJ2-7,NA
CASSLEGTKNIQYF,TGTGCCAGCAGCCTCGAGGGGACCAAAAACATTCAGTACTTC,TRBV5-6,NA,TRBJ2-4,NA
CASSFGIYGYTF,TGTGCCAGCAGCTTCGGAATCTATGGCTACACCTTC,TRBV5-6,NA,TRBJ1-2,once
CASSTPPTSNNEQFF,TGTGCCAGCAGTACGCCCCCGACTAGCAACAATGAGCAGTTCTTC,TRBV28,TRBD2,TRBJ2-1,NA
CASSFTGEEQFF,TGCGCCAGCAGCTTTACAGGGGAAGAGCAGTTCTTC,TRBV5-1,TRBD1,TRBJ2-1,NA
CASSSLTRGVRETQYF,TGTGCCAGCAGTTCCCTGACTAGAGGGGTCCGAGAGACCCAGTACTTC,TRBV27,NA,TRBJ2-5,NA
CASSLESDTQYF,TGTGCCAGCAGTCTGGAATCAGATACGCAGTATTTT,TRBV28,NA,TRBJ2-3,NA
CASSQAAGTIDEQYF,TGTGCCAGCAGTCAGGCAGCGGGGACCATAGACGAGCAGTACTTC,TRBV28,TRBD2,TRBJ2-7,NA
CASSIGGVALEQYF,TGTGCCAGTAGTATAGGAGGAGTCGCCCTCGAGCAGTACTTC,TRBV19,NA,TRBJ2-7,NA
CASSLGQGSPYGYTF,TGTGCCAGCAGCTTGGGACAGGGGAGTCCCTATGGCTACACCTTC,TRBV5-5,TRBD1,TRBJ1-2,NA
CSVDPTGRSVQFF,TGCAGCGTGGACCCCACCGGGAGGTCTGTGCAGTTCTTC,TRBV29-1,TRBD2,TRBJ2-1,NA
CASSMGLAFQETQYF,TGTGCCAGCAGCATGGGACTAGCGTTCCAAGAGACCCAGTACTTC,TRBV7-6,TRBD2,TRBJ2-5,NA
CASSLTSVETQYF,TGTGCCAGCAGCTTAACTAGCGTCGAGACCCAGTACTTC,TRBV7-2,TRBD2,TRBJ2-5,NA
CASILTGGKYEQYF,TGTGCCAGCATTCTGACAGGGGGCAAGTACGAGCAGTACTTC,TRBV5-5,TRBD1,TRBJ2-7,NA
CASSLATANYGYTF,TGTGCCAGCAGCTTAGCGACAGCTAACTATGGCTACACCTTC,TRBV7-8,NA,TRBJ1-2,NA
CASSVAGSSYEQYF,TGTGCCAGCAGCGTAGCGGGGAGCTCCTACGAGCAGTACTTC,TRBV7-9,TRBD2,TRBJ2-7,NA
CASRSQGLTAGEQFF,TGTGCCAGTAGATCACAGGGGCTAACCGCGGGGGAGCAGTTCTTC,TRBV19,NA,TRBJ2-1,NA
CATSRGRDRGLGTF,TGTGCCACCAGCAGAGGTCGGGACAGGGGCCTTGGCACCTTC,TRBV15,TRBD1,TRBJ1-2,NA
CASSLGLTGNTGELFF,TGTGCCAGCAGCTTAGGTCTGACAGGGAACACCGGGGAGCTGTTTTTT,TRBV7-9,NA,TRBJ2-2,NA
CASQPLAAKVTDTQYF,TGCGCCAGCCAGCCTCTAGCGGCCAAGGTGACAGATACGCAGTATTTT,TRBV5-1,TRBD2,TRBJ2-3,NA
CASSEGRVQYNEQFF,TGTGCCAGCAGTGAAGGCAGGGTTCAATACAATGAGCAGTTCTTC,TRBV2,NA,TRBJ2-1,NA
CASSLRQGARSGANVLTF,TGTGCCAGCAGCTTAAGACAGGGGGCGCGTTCTGGGGCCAACGTCCTGACTTTC,TRBV9,TRBD1,TRBJ2-6,many
CASSRGGFEQFF,TGTGCCAGCAGCCGGGGGGGTTTTGAGCAGTTCTTC,TRBV11-1,TRBD2,TRBJ2-1,NA
CASSQAPGEQYF,TGCGCCAGCAGCCAAGCCCCTGGAGAGCAGTACTTC,TRBV4-1,NA,TRBJ2-7,NA
CASSPARGGGAFF,TGTGCCAGCAGTCCCGCACGTGGAGGGGGAGCTTTCTTT,TRBV28,NA,TRBJ1-1,many
CASSLVGKVDNEQFF,TGCGCCAGCAGCTTGGTCGGGAAGGTCGACAATGAGCAGTTCTTC,TRBV5-1,NA,TRBJ2-1,NA
CAISPGQGMGDEQYF,TGTGCCATCAGTCCGGGACAGGGGATGGGCGACGAGCAGTACTTC,TRBV10-3,TRBD1,TRBJ2-7,NA
CARQGQDQETQYF,TGTGCCCGCCAGGGACAGGACCAAGAGACCCAGTACTTC,TRBV2,TRBD1,TRBJ2-5,NA